One sample yielded the 14 T cell receptor beta chains listed below, sequenced in a study of blood T cells in healthy people across ages. Then a second PCR, running about 6 to 11 cycles, was carried out with a sample-barcoded 5' primer and a J-beta primer mix. Using its own MiXCR run on the 5' RACE reads, TCRdb lists one record per CDR3 protein. The table lists roughly 1 million distinct CDR3 sequences, 25% of them singletons. The same data also went into a second study, on T cells of mothers and their children.

Sample: blood. The receptors were sampled from a girl aged 2 to 10 in good health.

This clonotype was seen a few times. This sequence joins TRBV28 and TRBJ2-5, with D possibly being TRBD1 (5 bases). V lost 3 bases and J lost 3, with 23 bases in between. Per the germline V gene, CDR1 is MDHEN and CDR2 is SYDVKM. The CDR3 totals 18 residues. CDR3 sequence: CASSFSTMGRAEEETQYF. Written as DNA, the CDR3 is TGTGCCAGCAGTTTCTCGACCATGGGCAGGGCCGAAGAAGAGACCCAGTACTTC.

This clonotype was observed a handful of times. The V gene is TRBV29-1, the J gene TRBJ2-3; D may correspond to TRBD1 or TRBD2 (5 bases each). The V gene lost 1 base and the J gene lost 2 bases, with 13 bases spanning the gap. Germline CDR1 is SQVTM and CDR2 is ANQGSEA. The CDR3 length is 15 residues. The CDR3 loop reads CSVEGDQVPTDTQYF. The CDR3 DNA reads as TGCAGCGTTGAAGGGGACCAAGTTCCCACAGATACGCAGTATTTT.

The genes are TRBV3-1 and TRBJ2-7; D gene unclear. CDR1 and CDR2 (germline): LGHDT, YNNKEL (reference sequence). V was cut by 5 bases and J by 3 bases, with 17 bases left in between. There are 15 residues in the CDR3. Here the CDR3 reads CASSDLPPNNYEQYF. CDR3 DNA sequence: TGTGCCAGCAGCGACCTACCCCCAAACAACTACGAGCAGTACTTC.

This chain links TRBV29-1 with TRBJ2-5; 9 bases are a match to TRBD2. CDR1 and CDR2 (germline): SQVTM, ANQGSEA. The J segment lost 2 bases and the V segment lost 5 bases, leaving 3 bases of the junction unmatched. The CDR3 covers 13 residues. Written as DNA, the CDR3 is TGCAGCGTTCGGGCGGGGGGGCAAGAGACCCAGTACTTC. Translated, it gives CSVRAGGQETQYF.

For this clonotype: Relative to the germline gene, one junction end is altered; a read error may explain this. This chain connects TRBV5-6 to TRBJ1-4; D not resolved. CDR1 is SGHDT and CDR2 is YYEEEE in the germline V gene. This CDR3 spans 12 amino acids. DNA for the CDR3: TGCGCCAGCAGCTATAACGAGGAAAAACTGTTTTTT. This encodes CASSYNEEKLFF.

This rearrangement joins TRBV6-2 or TRBV6-3 to TRBJ1-5; D gene unclear. Germline V gene data show CDR1 as MNHEY and CDR2 as SVGEGT. This CDR3 has 12 amino acids. Trimming took 6 bases from V and 6 from J, leaving 9 bases between them. The CDR3 is CASSVGSQPQHF. The CDR3 region has the DNA TGTGCCAGCAGCGTCGGGAGTCAGCCCCAGCATTTT.

This clonotype occurred a few times. This rearrangement joins TRBV7-3 to TRBJ2-1; 7 nucleotides agree with TRBD2. Germline values: CDR1 SGHTA, CDR2 FQGTGA. The CDR3 runs 16 residues. V was clipped by 6 bases and J by 9 bases; unmatched bases: 17. CDR3 region: CASSLSTSAELGEQFF. CDR3 DNA: TGTGCCAGCAGTTTATCCACTAGCGCGGAATTGGGTGAGCAGTTCTTC.

This clonotype was observed a handful of times. V usage is TRBV6-1 and J usage is TRBJ2-6; TRBD1 matches at 7 bases. The CDR3 is 17 residues long. Germline values: CDR1 MNHNS, CDR2 SASEGT. J gave up 1 base and V 6 bases, and 9 bases lay outside the gene matches. CDR3 sequence: CASSRQRGLSGANVLTF. The CDR3 DNA reads TGTGCCAGCAGCCGCCAGAGGGGGCTGTCTGGGGCCAACGTCCTGACTTTC.

The chain combines TRBV4-2 with TRBJ2-3; D possibly corresponds to TRBD2 (5 bases). The CDR3 has 13 amino acids. Looked up from germline, CDR1 is LGHNA and CDR2 is YNFKEQ. V lost 4 bases to trimming and J lost 5 bases, with 10 bases between them. CDR3 protein: CASSPWERDTQYF. CDR3 sequence (DNA): TGTGCCAGCAGCCCCTGGGAGAGAGATACGCAGTATTTT.

The CDR3 loop is CSVDDRVANIQYF. The CDR3 DNA is TGCAGCGTAGACGACAGGGTCGCGAACATTCAGTACTTC. The rearrangement links TRBV29-1 to TRBJ2-4; 7 bases align to TRBD1. CDR1 is SQVTM, CDR2 ANQGSEA, per germline. The CDR3 is 13 residues long. Germline trimming cut 6 bases from V and 7 bases from J; bases unmatched to any gene: 9. The whole variable domain, filled in from reference TRBV29-1 and TRBJ2-4, reads SAVISQKPSRDICQRGTSLTIQCQVDSQVTMMFWYRQQPGQSLTLIATANQGSEATYESGFVIDKFPISRPNLTFSTLTVSNMSPEDSSIYLCSVDDRVANIQYFGAGTRLSVL.

Comments on this clonotype: The junction differs from germline at one of its ends, possibly a read error. This chain links TRBV5-1 with TRBJ2-6; D tentatively reads TRBD1 or TRBD2 (5 bases each). This CDR3 spans 16 amino acids. CDR1 and CDR2 (germline): SGHRS, YFSETQ. CDR3 residues: CASSLGWDPGANVLTF. As DNA, the CDR3 is TGCGCCAGCAGCTTGGGATGGGATCCCGGGGCCAACGTCCTGACCTTC. Full variable domain (remainder filled in from reference TRBV5-1 and TRBJ2-6): KAGVTQTPRYLIKTRGQQVTLSCSPISGHRSVSWYQQTPGQGLQFLFEYFSETQRNKGNFPGRFSGRQFSNSRSEMNVSTLELGDSALYLCASSLGWDPGANVLTFGAGSRLTVL.

This clonotype came up a few times. The chain recombines TRBV20-1 with TRBJ1-2, with no clear D. Germline V gene lookup returns CDR1 DFQATT and CDR2 SNEGSKA (reference sequence). This CDR3 is 12 amino acids long. Trimming took off 5 bases at V and 9 bases at J, with 16 bases between the two ends. The CDR3 nucleotides read TGCAGTGCTGCGGACGGGCTGGAGAGCTACACCTTC. Its protein product is CSAADGLESYTF.

This clonotype was recorded at least ten times. This chain uses TRBV4-1 with TRBJ1-2; 9 bases fit TRBD1. With 3 bases clipped from V and 5 bases from J, the junction kept 1 base outside the gene matches. Germline V gene lookup returns CDR1 MGHRA and CDR2 YSYEKL. CDR3 length: 13 amino acids. The CDR3 region is CASSQTGGYGYTF. CDR3 sequence (DNA): TGCGCCAGCAGCCAGACAGGGGGGTATGGCTACACCTTC.

The V and J genes are TRBV29-1 and TRBJ2-3; a possible D gene is TRBD2 (5 bases). CDR1 and CDR2 (germline): SQVTM, ANQGSEA. The CDR3 spans 13 residues. V lost 0 bases, J lost 4 bases, and 8 bases lay in between. This chain's CDR3 is CSVEESGADTQYF. CDR3 nucleotide sequence: TGCAGCGTTGAAGAATCCGGGGCAGATACGCAGTATTTT.